This TCR beta chain emerged from a study of B cell selection in AIRE deficiency. Study observations and caveats: About a third of healthy-shared Treg sequences were found among patient Tconv cells. Of 3657 shared Treg TCRbeta sequences, about 32% were healthy-only, 9.3% patient-only. In TCRBV usage, CDR3 length and diversity, patient Tconv and Treg cells matched healthy donors.

Conventional CD4 T cells were sorted as CD4+CD127+ cells. Authors' data handling: Conventional T cell pools: approximately 1.1x10^5 distinct patient, some 150,000 donor TCRbeta sequences. Sequencing used immunoSEQ multiplex PCR; TCRdb keeps in-frame clones, though not all of them. V, J and clone size reflect that table, while D and trimming were determined from the DNA. The data contain about 24,000 clones, approximately 96% of them singletons. Note on this clone: Its target is unknown.

CDR3 size: 13 residues. The V end was cut by 11 bases, the J end by 2 bases, with 15 bases between. Germline loops: CDR1 MDHEN, CDR2 SYDVKM. The gene calls are TRBV28 and TRBJ1-2; D is uncertain. Source material: conventional CD4+ T cells sorted from PBMCs. This sequence was found in a human donor with AIRE deficiency. Here the CDR3 DNA reads TGTGCCTCCCAGATGGGTACAAACTATGGCTACACCTTC. This sequence encodes CASQMGTNYGYTF.